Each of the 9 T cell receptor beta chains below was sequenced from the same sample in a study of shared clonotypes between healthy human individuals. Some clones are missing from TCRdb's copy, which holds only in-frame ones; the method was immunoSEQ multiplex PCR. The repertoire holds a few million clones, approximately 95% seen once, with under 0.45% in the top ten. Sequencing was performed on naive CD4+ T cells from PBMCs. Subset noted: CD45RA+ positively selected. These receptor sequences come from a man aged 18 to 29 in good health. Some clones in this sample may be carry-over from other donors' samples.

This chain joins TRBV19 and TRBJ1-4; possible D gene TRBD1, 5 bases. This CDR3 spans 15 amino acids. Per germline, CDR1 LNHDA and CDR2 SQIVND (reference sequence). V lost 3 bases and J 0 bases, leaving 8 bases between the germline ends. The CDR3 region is CASSMGGATNEKLFF. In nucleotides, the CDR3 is TGTGCCAGTAGTATGGGGGGAGCAACTAATGAAAAACTGTTTTTT.

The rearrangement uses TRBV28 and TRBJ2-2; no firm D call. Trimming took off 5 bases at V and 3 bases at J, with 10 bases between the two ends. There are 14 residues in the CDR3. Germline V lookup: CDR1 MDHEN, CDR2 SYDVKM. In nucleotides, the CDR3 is TGTGCCAGCAGTACACGACCTCACACCGGGGAGCTGTTTTTT. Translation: CASSTRPHTGELFF.

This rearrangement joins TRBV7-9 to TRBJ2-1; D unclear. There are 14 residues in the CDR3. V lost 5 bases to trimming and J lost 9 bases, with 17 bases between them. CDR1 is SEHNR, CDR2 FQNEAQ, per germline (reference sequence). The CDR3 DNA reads TGTGCCAGCAGCCCGCGGACGGGCGAGGTTGAGCAGTTCTTC. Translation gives CASSPRTGEVEQFF.

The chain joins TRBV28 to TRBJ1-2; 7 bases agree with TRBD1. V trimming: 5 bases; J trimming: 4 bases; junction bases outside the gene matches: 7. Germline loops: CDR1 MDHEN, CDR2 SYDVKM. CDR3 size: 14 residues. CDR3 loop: CASSIVNRGYGYTF. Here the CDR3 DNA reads TGTGCCAGCAGTATTGTAAACAGGGGCTATGGCTACACCTTC.

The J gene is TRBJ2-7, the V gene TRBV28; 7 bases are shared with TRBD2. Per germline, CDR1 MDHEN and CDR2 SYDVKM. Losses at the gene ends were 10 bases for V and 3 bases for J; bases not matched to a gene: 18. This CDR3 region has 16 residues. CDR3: CATLNGDTGGDYEQYF. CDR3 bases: TGTGCCACCCTAAACGGGGATACTGGGGGGGACTACGAGCAGTACTTC.

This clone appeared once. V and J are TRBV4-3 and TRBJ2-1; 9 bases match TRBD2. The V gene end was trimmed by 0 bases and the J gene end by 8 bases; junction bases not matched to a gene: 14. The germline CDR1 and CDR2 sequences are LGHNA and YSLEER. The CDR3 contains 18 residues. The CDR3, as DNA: TGCGCCAGCAGCCAAGAGGTTCGGATCCTAGCGGGAAGGGATGAGCAGTTCTTC. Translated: CASSQEVRILAGRDEQFF.

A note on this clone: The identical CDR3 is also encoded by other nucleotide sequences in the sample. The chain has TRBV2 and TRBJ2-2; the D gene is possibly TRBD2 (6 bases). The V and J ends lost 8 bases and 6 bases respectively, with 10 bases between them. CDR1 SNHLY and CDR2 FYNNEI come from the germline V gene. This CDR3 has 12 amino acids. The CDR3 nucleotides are TGTGCCAGCCGCTCGGGGGCCGGGGAGCTGTTTTTT. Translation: CASRSGAGELFF.

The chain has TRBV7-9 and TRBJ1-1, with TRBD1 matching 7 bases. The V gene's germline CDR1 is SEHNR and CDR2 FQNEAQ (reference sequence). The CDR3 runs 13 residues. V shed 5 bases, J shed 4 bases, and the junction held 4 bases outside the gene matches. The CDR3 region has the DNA TGTGCCAGCAGCCCTAGGACAGGCACTGAAGCTTTCTTT. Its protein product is CASSPRTGTEAFF. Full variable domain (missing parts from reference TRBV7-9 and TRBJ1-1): DTGVSQNPRHKITKRGQNVTFRCDPISEHNRLYWYRQTLGQGPEFLTYFQNEAQLEKSRLLSDRFSAERPKGSFSTLEIQRTEQGDSAMYLCASSPRTGTEAFFGQGTRLTVV.

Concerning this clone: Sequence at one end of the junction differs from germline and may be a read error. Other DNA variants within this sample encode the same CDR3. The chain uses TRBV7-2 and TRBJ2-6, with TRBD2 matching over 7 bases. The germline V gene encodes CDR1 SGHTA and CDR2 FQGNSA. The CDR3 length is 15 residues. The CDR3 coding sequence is TGTGCCAGCAGCCTAGCGGTCTCTGGGGCCAACGTCCTGACTTTC. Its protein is CASSLAVSGANVLTF.